This T cell receptor (beta chain) is drawn from a study of cytomegalovirus exposure and HLA in healthy donors. Study as a whole: An analysis done earlier identified more than 100 million unique TCR beta sequences from roughly 190 million T cells.

Study findings and constraints: Highly shared sequence variants in one cluster were likely a sequencing artifact. When a later analysis was performed, an Asian-associated ancestry cluster reportedly had fewer N-insertions than the approximately 600-donor mean.

This clone was detected a few times. What it binds is not known. PCR was performed using 60 Vbeta and 13 Jbeta primers. Method: immunoSEQ multiplex PCR; TCRdb's copy keeps in-frame clones and lacks some. The repertoire includes 72,000 or so clones, 55% to 70% of them detected once, and more than 2.5% sits in the top ten. CDR3 length: 14 residues. V lost 2 bases, J lost 1 base, and 8 bases lay in between. CDR1 and CDR2 from the germline V gene are SGHDT and YYEEEE. The receptor comes from a woman between 45 and 60 years old in good health and CMV-seronegative. The gene calls are TRBV5-6 and TRBJ2-3; no firm D call. Sequencing input: PBMCs. CDR3 region: CASSFGGGTDTQYF. CDR3 in DNA: TGTGCCAGCAGCTTTGGCGGAGGCACAGATACGCAGTATTTT.